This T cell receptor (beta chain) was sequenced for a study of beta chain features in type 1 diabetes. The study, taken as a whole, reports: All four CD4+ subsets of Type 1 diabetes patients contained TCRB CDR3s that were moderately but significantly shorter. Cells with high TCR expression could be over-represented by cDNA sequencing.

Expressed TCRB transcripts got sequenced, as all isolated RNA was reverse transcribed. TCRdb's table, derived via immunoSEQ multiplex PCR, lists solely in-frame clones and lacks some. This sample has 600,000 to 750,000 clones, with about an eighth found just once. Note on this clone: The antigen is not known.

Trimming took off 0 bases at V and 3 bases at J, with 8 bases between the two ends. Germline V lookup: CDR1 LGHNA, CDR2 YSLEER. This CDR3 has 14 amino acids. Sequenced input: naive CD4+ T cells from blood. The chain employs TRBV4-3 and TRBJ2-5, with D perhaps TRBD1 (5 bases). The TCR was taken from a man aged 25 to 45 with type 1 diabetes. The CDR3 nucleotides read TGCGCCAGCAGCCAAGAGGCAGGGAAAGAGACCCAGTACTTC. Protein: CASSQEAGKETQYF.